A selection of T cell receptor beta chains follows, all from one sample in a study of cytomegalovirus exposure and HLA in healthy donors. The method was immunoSEQ multiplex PCR; TCRdb's version includes in-frame clones alone and lacks a portion of them. The sample lists 250,000 to 350,000 clones, roughly 87% occurring once. Sequenced sample: PBMCs. These receptors all come from a young woman in good health and CMV-seropositive. Both conserved end residues are part of each CDR3. The order of the fields is clone size, D gene, V gene, J gene, CDR3 DNA, CDR3 protein. D genes are given only for firm matches. Only part of the rows carry a size: once, few, many, or a class if the clone is expanded.

abundance: .; d_gene: TRBD1; v_gene: TRBV7-8; j_gene: TRBJ1-2; CDR3nt: TGTGCCAGCAGCTGGGGGACAGAGAACTATGGCTACACCTTC; CDR3aa: CASSWGTENYGYTF
abundance: .; d_gene: TRBD1; v_gene: TRBV19; j_gene: TRBJ1-5; CDR3nt: TGTGCCAGTAATCTACGAACTGGACAGGGCAGTCAGCCCCAGCATTTT; CDR3aa: CASNLRTGQGSQPQHF
abundance: .; d_gene: .; v_gene: TRBV6-5; j_gene: TRBJ2-2; CDR3nt: TGTGCCAGCAGGCCAATTGACAGAAGGTCCGGGGAGCTGTTTTTT; CDR3aa: CASRPIDRRSGELFF
abundance: .; d_gene: .; v_gene: TRBV6-5; j_gene: TRBJ2-5; CDR3nt: TGTGCCAGCAGGAATTTAGGGGGGGGGAAAGAGACCCAGTACTTC; CDR3aa: CASRNLGGGKETQYF
abundance: .; d_gene: .; v_gene: TRBV5-1; j_gene: TRBJ1-1; CDR3nt: TGCGCCAGCAGTTCAGATCCCTTTACGGGCGCTGAAGCTTTCTTT; CDR3aa: CASSSDPFTGAEAFF
abundance: .; d_gene: TRBD2; v_gene: TRBV28; j_gene: TRBJ2-7; CDR3nt: TGTGCCAGCAGTTCGGTCCCTTTTGGGACTAGCGGGAGATACGAGCAGTACTTC; CDR3aa: CASSSVPFGTSGRYEQYF
abundance: .; d_gene: .; v_gene: TRBV19; j_gene: TRBJ2-3; CDR3nt: TGTGCCAGTAGTATCGACAGTACAGATACGCAGTATTTT; CDR3aa: CASSIDSTDTQYF
abundance: .; d_gene: TRBD1; v_gene: TRBV6-5; j_gene: TRBJ1-1; CDR3nt: TGTGCCAGCAGTTGGGACAGGGCCGTGAACACTGAAGCTTTCTTT; CDR3aa: CASSWDRAVNTEAFF
abundance: once; d_gene: .; v_gene: TRBV18; j_gene: TRBJ1-6; CDR3nt: TGTGCCAGCTCACCACAGGCCAGGGGAGAGTCACCCCTCCACTTT; CDR3aa: CASSPQARGESPLHF
abundance: few; d_gene: TRBD1; v_gene: TRBV4-2; j_gene: TRBJ2-2; CDR3nt: TGTGCCAGCAGCCGGGGACAGGTGGGAGAACCCACCGGGGAGCTGTTTTTT; CDR3aa: CASSRGQVGEPTGELFF
abundance: few; d_gene: .; v_gene: TRBV5-6; j_gene: TRBJ1-3; CDR3nt: TGTGCCAGCAGCACTGACTTTGGAAACACCATATATTTT; CDR3aa: CASSTDFGNTIYF
abundance: .; d_gene: .; v_gene: TRBV30; j_gene: TRBJ1-1; CDR3nt: TGTGCATGGGCGGGGCCAACTGAAGCTTTCTTT; CDR3aa: CAWAGPTEAFF
abundance: once; d_gene: .; v_gene: TRBV4-3; j_gene: TRBJ2-7; CDR3nt: TGCGCCAGCAGCCCGGGGACCAAAAACTACGAGCAGTACTTC; CDR3aa: CASSPGTKNYEQYF
abundance: few; d_gene: TRBD1; v_gene: TRBV5-8; j_gene: TRBJ1-5; CDR3nt: TGTGCCAGCAGCTTGGTCTTCTTCGGGACAGGGGAAAAGGGCAATCAGCCCCAGCATTTT; CDR3aa: CASSLVFFGTGEKGNQPQHF
abundance: once; d_gene: TRBD2; v_gene: TRBV4-2; j_gene: TRBJ2-7; CDR3nt: TGTGCCAGCAGCCAAGGAGTAGGAGCGGGACCCTCCTACGAGCAGTACTTC; CDR3aa: CASSQGVGAGPSYEQYF
abundance: .; d_gene: .; v_gene: TRBV27; j_gene: TRBJ1-4; CDR3nt: TGTGCCAGCCCCCAGGGCGGAGGACCAAGTTCCAATGAAAAACTGTTTTTT; CDR3aa: CASPQGGGPSSNEKLFF
abundance: .; d_gene: .; v_gene: TRBV6-5; j_gene: TRBJ1-5; CDR3nt: TGTGCCAGCAGACCTAGACCTAATAGCAATCAGCCCCAGCATTTT; CDR3aa: CASRPRPNSNQPQHF
abundance: .; d_gene: .; v_gene: TRBV5-8; j_gene: TRBJ1-1; CDR3nt: TGTGCCAGCAGCTTGTTATACACTGAAGCTTTCTTT; CDR3aa: CASSLLYTEAFF
abundance: many; d_gene: TRBD2; v_gene: TRBV7-9; j_gene: TRBJ2-1; CDR3nt: TGTGCCAGCAGCTTAGCCGGGACTAGGGCAAACAATGAGCAGTTCTTC; CDR3aa: CASSLAGTRANNEQFF
abundance: .; d_gene: TRBD2; v_gene: TRBV30; j_gene: TRBJ2-1; CDR3nt: TGTGCCTACGGGACTAGCGGGAACAATGAGCAGTTCTTC; CDR3aa: CAYGTSGNNEQFF
abundance: .; d_gene: .; v_gene: TRBV5-1; j_gene: TRBJ2-1; CDR3nt: TGCGCCAGCAGCTTTCGGGCAGTAGGGGACCTCTCCTACAATGAGCAGTTCTTC; CDR3aa: CASSFRAVGDLSYNEQFF
abundance: .; d_gene: TRBD2; v_gene: TRBV5-1; j_gene: TRBJ2-1; CDR3nt: TGCGCCAGCAGCCCGGGACTGACTAGCGGGAGGGTTTACAATGAGCAGTTCTTC; CDR3aa: CASSPGLTSGRVYNEQFF
abundance: .; d_gene: TRBD2; v_gene: TRBV4-1; j_gene: TRBJ2-1; CDR3nt: TGCGCCAGCGACGATGGGACTAGCGGGGGGACCTACAATGAGCAGTTCTTC; CDR3aa: CASDDGTSGGTYNEQFF
abundance: .; d_gene: .; v_gene: TRBV6-5; j_gene: TRBJ2-7; CDR3nt: TGTGCCAGCAGCCAGACTGGATTCTACGAGCAGTACTTC; CDR3aa: CASSQTGFYEQYF
abundance: .; d_gene: .; v_gene: TRBV9; j_gene: TRBJ2-1; CDR3nt: TGTGCCAGCAGCTTCCAACACAATGAGCAGTTCTTC; CDR3aa: CASSFQHNEQFF
abundance: .; d_gene: .; v_gene: TRBV7-2; j_gene: TRBJ2-5; CDR3nt: TGTGCCAGCAGCCCGCAGGGTAAAGAGACCCAGTACTTC; CDR3aa: CASSPQGKETQYF
abundance: .; d_gene: .; v_gene: TRBV7-2; j_gene: TRBJ2-3; CDR3nt: TGTGCCAGCAGCTTATCCCTCGCAGGACCCACAGATACGCAGTATTTT; CDR3aa: CASSLSLAGPTDTQYF
abundance: .; d_gene: TRBD2; v_gene: TRBV27; j_gene: TRBJ2-7; CDR3nt: TGTGCCAGCAGTTTACGGACTAGCGGACTGTACGAGCAGTACTTC; CDR3aa: CASSLRTSGLYEQYF
abundance: .; d_gene: TRBD1; v_gene: TRBV28; j_gene: TRBJ2-7; CDR3nt: TGTGCCAGCACGCCAGGGGACAGGTTGTACGAGCAGTACTTC; CDR3aa: CASTPGDRLYEQYF
abundance: .; d_gene: .; v_gene: TRBV6-6; j_gene: TRBJ1-4; CDR3nt: TGTGCCAGCAGTTACTCTGGCCAGGGCAAGGAAAAACTGTTTTTT; CDR3aa: CASSYSGQGKEKLFF
abundance: .; d_gene: .; v_gene: TRBV28; j_gene: TRBJ2-1; CDR3nt: TGTGCCAGCAGTTCGCCGGGAACCCCAAGGGCGGAGCAGTTCTTC; CDR3aa: CASSSPGTPRAEQFF
abundance: .; d_gene: TRBD2; v_gene: TRBV19; j_gene: TRBJ2-1; CDR3nt: TGTGCCAGTAAGGCTAGCGGGGGAACTGAGCAGTTCTTC; CDR3aa: CASKASGGTEQFF
abundance: .; d_gene: .; v_gene: TRBV13; j_gene: TRBJ2-7; CDR3nt: TGTGCCAGCAGGACCGGGACTCGATCTAACGAGCAGTACTTC; CDR3aa: CASRTGTRSNEQYF